This T cell receptor beta chain originates from a study of OX40 agonist ivuxolimab in advanced cancers. Study details: Dose-escalation subjects each had hepatocellular carcinoma, melanoma, renal cell or head and neck cancer.

Profiling relied on immunoSEQ multiplex PCR, and the TCRdb table lists in-frame clones only, not all of them. The sample yields about 36,000 clones, 74% seen once. In this sample, this clone is medium-sized. Its target is unknown. V lost 6 bases to trimming and J lost 3 bases; unmatched junction nucleotides: 6. Germline values: CDR1 MNHEY, CDR2 SMNVEV (reference sequence). CDR3 length equals 15 residues. Study-wide results and limits: The authors also found low normalized T-cell clonal expansion in some nonresponders.

This material consisted of CD4+ or CD8+ T cells sorted from blood, taken in a trial of the OX40 agonist ivuxolimab. V is TRBV27 and J is TRBJ2-1; TRBD1 matches at 9 bases. The sequence was collected from an adult with an advanced solid tumor such as melanoma, head and neck, liver or kidney cancer. In nucleotides, the CDR3 is TGTGCCAGCAGAATGACAGGGGGAGGCTACAATGAGCAGTTCTTC. Its protein is CASRMTGGGYNEQFF.